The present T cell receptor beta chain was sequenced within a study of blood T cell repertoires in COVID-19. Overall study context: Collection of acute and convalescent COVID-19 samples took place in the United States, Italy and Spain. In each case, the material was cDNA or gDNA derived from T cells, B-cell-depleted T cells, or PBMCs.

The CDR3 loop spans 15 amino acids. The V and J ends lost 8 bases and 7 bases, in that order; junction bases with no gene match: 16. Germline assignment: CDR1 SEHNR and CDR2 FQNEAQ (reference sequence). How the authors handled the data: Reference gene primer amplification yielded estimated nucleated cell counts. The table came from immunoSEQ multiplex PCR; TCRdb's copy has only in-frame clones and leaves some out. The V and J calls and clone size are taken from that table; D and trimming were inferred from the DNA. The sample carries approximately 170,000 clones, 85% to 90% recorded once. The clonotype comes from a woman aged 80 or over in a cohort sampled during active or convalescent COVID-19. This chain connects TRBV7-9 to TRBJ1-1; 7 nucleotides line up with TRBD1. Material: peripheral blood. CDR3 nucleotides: TGTGCCAGCCGCCCCCGCAGGGGGATATTGGGTGAAGCTTTCTTT. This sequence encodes CASRPRRGILGEAFF.